This TCR beta chain was captured in a study of blood T cell repertoires in COVID-19. About the research overall: From the United States, Italy and Spain came samples of acute and convalescent COVID-19. PBMCs, B-cell-depleted T cells, or T cells were the source of the cDNA or gDNA that made up the material.

Original processing notes: Estimated nucleated cell counts came from reference gene primer amplification. Sequencing used immunoSEQ multiplex PCR; TCRdb keeps in-frame clones, though not all of them. The V and J calls and the clone size are those of that table, but D and trimming were determined from the DNA. The data show approximately 260,000 clones, 82% seen once. The germline V gene has CDR1 SEHNR and CDR2 FQNEAQ (reference sequence). Trimming removed 5 bases from V and 12 bases from J, with 14 bases in between. CDR3 length equals 13 residues. This chain joins TRBV7-9 and TRBJ1-6; possibly TRBD1 for D (6 bases). This clonotype was obtained from a woman aged 80 or older with active or convalescent COVID-19. The material sequenced was peripheral blood. The CDR3 region is CASSPDSRVPLHF. CDR3 DNA: TGTGCCAGCAGCCCGGACAGTAGAGTACCCCTCCACTTT.